These 13 T cell receptor beta chains share one sample of origin, sequenced in a study of blood T cell repertoires in COVID-19. Sequencing was performed with immunoSEQ multiplex PCR; in TCRdb, only in-frame clones are kept and a portion is missing. The table shows around 150,000 clones, with 65% to 85% occurring only once. Source material: PBMCs or T cells enriched from blood (not recorded which). Receptor source: a man aged 40-49 years who had recovered from COVID-19.

The chain combines TRBV9 with TRBJ1-3; D perhaps matches TRBD1 (6 bases). Trimming stripped 0 bases from V and 4 bases from J, with 8 bases between. Germline CDR1 and CDR2: SGDLS and YYNGEE. The CDR3 spans 14 residues. The CDR3 here is CASSVGDTGNTIYF. Here the CDR3 DNA reads TGTGCCAGCAGCGTAGGGGACACCGGAAACACCATATATTTT.

This sequence joins TRBV6-5 and TRBJ1-1; tentative D call: TRBD1 (5 bases). Per germline, CDR1 MNHEY and CDR2 SVGAGI. V was clipped by 5 bases and J by 3 bases, with 13 bases between them. The CDR3 contains 14 residues. The CDR3 DNA sequence: TGTGCCAGCAGTAGGGGCTTTGAGGACACTGAAGCTTTCTTT. Amino acid sequence: CASSRGFEDTEAFF.

This clone was recorded only once. The rearrangement joins TRBV5-6 to TRBJ2-3, with D perhaps TRBD2 (6 bases). The CDR3 loop spans 14 amino acids. V was trimmed by 1 base and J by 8 bases, leaving 14 bases between them. Per germline, CDR1 SGHDT and CDR2 YYEEEE. The CDR3 is CASSLRRERGTQYF. The CDR3 bases are TGTGCCAGCAGCTTGCGGCGGGAAAGAGGTACGCAGTATTTT.

This sequence joins TRBV4-1 and TRBJ2-3, with 9 positions matching TRBD1. Trimming cost V 0 bases and J 3 bases; bases outside gene matches: 4. Looked up from germline, CDR1 is MGHRA and CDR2 is YSYEKL. This CDR3 comprises 16 residues. This chain's CDR3 is CASSQETGQGTDTQYF. As DNA, the CDR3 is TGCGCCAGCAGCCAAGAGACCGGACAGGGGACAGATACGCAGTATTTT.

The chain combines TRBV11-2 with TRBJ1-6, with D possibly TRBD1 on 5 matching bases. Trimming took off 5 bases at V and 9 bases at J, with 14 bases between the two ends. In germline, CDR1 is SGHAT, CDR2 FQNNGV. This CDR3 is 14 amino acids long. The chain's CDR3 is CASSQGGLVSPLHF. The CDR3 nucleotides are TGTGCCAGCAGCCAGGGAGGCTTGGTTTCACCCCTCCACTTT. The full variable domain, with the rest looked up from reference TRBV11-2 and TRBJ1-6, is EAGVAQSPRYKIIEKRQSVAFWCNPISGHATLYWYQQILGQGPKLLIQFQNNGVVDDSQLPKDRFSAERLKGVDSTLKIQPAKLEDSAVYLCASSQGGLVSPLHFGNGTRLTVT.

V gene TRBV25-1 combines with J gene TRBJ1-1, with D possibly matching TRBD1 (5 bases). Germline CDR1 reads MGHDK; CDR2 reads SYGVNS. Trimming removed 4 bases at V and 5 bases at J, with 8 bases between. CDR3 length equals 12 residues. The CDR3 loop reads CASSGHRTEAFF. The DNA for the CDR3 is TGTGCCAGCAGTGGGCACAGGACTGAAGCTTTCTTT.

This clone showed up just a few times. This sequence joins TRBV19 and TRBJ1-2, with D maybe TRBD1 (5 bases). The V end lost 8 bases, the J end lost 6 bases, and 13 bases lay between the germline ends. Germline-derived CDR1 and CDR2 are LNHDA and SQIVND (reference sequence). CDR3 length equals 12 residues. CDR3 sequence: CASLSWGDGYTF. DNA of the CDR3: TGTGCCAGTCTGTCTTGGGGGGATGGCTACACCTTC.

On this clone: Other DNA variants within this sample encode the same CDR3. The chain is built from TRBV18 and TRBJ2-3; D not certain. V lost 3 bases and J lost 3, with 4 bases in between. The germline gives CDR1 KGHSH, CDR2 LQKENI. The CDR3 has 12 amino acids. The CDR3 DNA sequence: TGTGCCAGCTCACCCGGGACAGATACGCAGTATTTT. Translating it yields CASSPGTDTQYF.

This clone was seen only a few times. V and J are TRBV7-2 and TRBJ2-3; D is uncertain. Germline assignment: CDR1 SGHTA and CDR2 FQGNSA. This CDR3 has 13 residues. V was trimmed by 1 base and J by 3 bases, leaving 5 bases between them. DNA of the CDR3: TGTGCCAGCAGCTTAGTGCGGACAGATACGCAGTATTTT. This translates into CASSLVRTDTQYF.

The V and J genes are TRBV5-1 and TRBJ1-1; no firm D call. The V end lost 4 bases, the J end lost 3 bases, and 10 bases lay between the germline ends. The CDR3 sequence is 13 residues long. Germline V gene data show CDR1 as SGHRS and CDR2 as YFSETQ. CDR3 in amino acids: CASSMTADTEAFF. DNA of the CDR3: TGCGCCAGCAGCATGACGGCGGACACTGAAGCTTTCTTT.

The chain links TRBV2 to TRBJ2-2; D is possibly TRBD1 (6 bases). Germline V gives CDR1 SNHLY, CDR2 FYNNEI. CDR3 length equals 13 residues. Between the trimmed V and J ends, which lost 8 bases and 4 bases, there was a span of 11 bases. The CDR3 here is CASQGIGTGELFF. The CDR3 DNA is TGTGCCAGCCAGGGGATCGGCACCGGGGAGCTGTTTTTT.

The CDR3 DNA reads TGTGCCAGCAGCCCCCGCAGGGTCAACAATGAGCAGTTCTTC. This codes for CASSPRRVNNEQFF. The chain employs TRBV5-6 and TRBJ2-1, with a weak D call TRBD1 (5 bases). The CDR3 totals 14 residues. The V end was cut by 4 bases, the J end by 5 bases, with 13 bases between. The V gene's germline CDR1 is SGHDT and CDR2 YYEEEE.

The chain uses TRBV29-1 and TRBJ1-2, with D perhaps TRBD1 (5 bases). Germline V lookup: CDR1 SQVTM, CDR2 ANQGSEA. V gave up 6 bases and J gave up 7 bases, with 18 bases separating them. This CDR3 is built from 13 residues. The CDR3 loop reads CSVVRAGTTGYTF. CDR3 sequence (DNA): TGCAGCGTAGTAAGAGCAGGGACTACTGGCTACACCTTC.